This entry is about one T cell receptor (beta chain). Its cognate antigen is unknown. The sample comes from a study of OX40 agonist ivuxolimab in advanced cancers. Whole-study context: It was ivuxolimab, an agonistic anti-OX40 (CD134) antibody, that patients were treated with. Partial responses occurred in Three dose-escalation patients, one with hepatocellular carcinoma and two with cutaneous melanoma.

Study results and limitations: Certain nonresponders likewise exhibited a low normalized T-cell clonal expansion.

Sequencing used immunoSEQ multiplex PCR; TCRdb keeps in-frame clones, though not all of them. Of some 20,000 clones in the sample, under 90% were seen once. Trimming took 3 bases from V and 7 from J, leaving 7 bases between them. Germline lookup yields CDR1 PRHDT and CDR2 FYEKMQ (reference sequence). The CDR3 sequence is 12 residues long. The TCR was taken from an adult with an advanced solid tumor such as melanoma, head and neck, liver or kidney cancer. The chain couples TRBV13 to TRBJ2-1, with a weak D call TRBD2 (5 bases). The sequences come from CD4+ or CD8+ T cells sorted from blood, collected in a trial of the OX40 agonist ivuxolimab. The DNA of the CDR3 is TGTGCCAGCAGCTTTCCGGGGAATGAGCAGTTCTTC. This codes for CASSFPGNEQFF.